This TCR beta chain emerged from a study of cytomegalovirus exposure and HLA in healthy donors. For the study at large: Unique TCR beta sequences numbering about 100 million came from 150 million to 200 million T cells in an earlier analysis.

CDR1 is LNHDA and CDR2 is SQIVND in the germline V gene (reference sequence). This CDR3 is 13 amino acids long. Researchers ran the PCR with 60 Vbeta and 13 Jbeta primers. TCRdb's table, derived via immunoSEQ multiplex PCR, lists solely in-frame clones and lacks some. This sample has a few hundred thousand clones; 80% to 90% occur once, and the top ten carry less than 2.5%. Worth noting for this clone: A read error may produce the germline difference seen at one junction end. Other DNA sequences from this sample encode an identical CDR3 as well.

This chain links TRBV19 with TRBJ1-6, with 7 positions matching TRBD1. The clonotype originates from a woman in her late teens or twenties in good health and CMV-seronegative. Specimen: PBMCs. This chain's CDR3 is CASRGGYNSPLHF. The CDR3 DNA sequence: TGTGCCAGTAGAGGGGGCTATAATTCCCCCCTCCACTTT.